A selection of T cell receptor beta chains follows, all from one sample in a study of CD8+CD57+ T cells in acquired aplastic anemia. MiXCR, run by TCRdb on the reads, gives a single entry per CDR3 protein. Altogether about 220,000 distinct CDR3 sequences are present, 47% being singletons, with the ten largest covering 7.8%. Sequenced input: sorted CD4+, CD8+, or CD8+CD57+ T cells (not recorded which) from PBMCs. The receptors stem from a human donor with aplastic anemia. Each CDR3 is given with its conserved first and last residue. The D gene is left open where the match is weak. The size field is filled for only some rows; it gives once, few, many or a size class.

NA	NA	TRBV20-1	TRBJ1-1	CSPARGTEAFF	TGCAGTCCGGCTCGGGGCACTGAAGCTTTCTTT
NA	NA	TRBV30	TRBJ1-2	CAWNSAFSYGYTF	TGTGCCTGGAATTCCGCTTTCAGCTATGGCTACACCTTC
NA	NA	TRBV5-1	TRBJ1-2	CASSLYPRGANGYTF	TGCGCCAGCAGCTTGTATCCCCGCGGGGCAAATGGCTACACCTTC
TRBD1	NA	TRBV19	TRBJ1-1	CASEQGAYTEAFF	TGTGCCAGCGAACAGGGGGCTTACACTGAAGCTTTCTTT
TRBD1	NA	TRBV7-6	TRBJ2-7	CASSQPGQGHEQYF	TGTGCCAGCAGCCAACCGGGACAGGGGCACGAGCAGTACTTC
NA	few	TRBV5-4	TRBJ2-3	CASSLVGEGTDTQYF	TGTGCCAGCAGCTTAGTAGGGGAGGGCACAGATACGCAGTATTTT
NA	NA	TRBV6-1	TRBJ2-6	CASSEDSYSGGPIWANVLTF	TGTGCCAGCAGTGAAGACAGCTATTCCGGGGGGCCAATCTGGGCCAACGTCCTGACTTTC
TRBD1	NA	TRBV10-3	TRBJ1-2	CAISGPGQGVYGYTF	TGTGCCATCAGTGGACCGGGACAGGGGGTCTATGGCTACACCTTC
NA	NA	TRBV15	TRBJ2-5	CATSRDRTGAGTQYF	TGTGCCACCAGCAGAGATCGAACGGGGGCGGGGACCCAGTACTTC
NA	once	TRBV7-2	TRBJ2-5	CASSQDGAMETRYF	TGTGCCAGCAGCCAAGACGGGGCCATGGAGACCCGGTACTTC
NA	many	TRBV19	TRBJ1-6	CARPPGRSNSPLHF	TGTGCCAGACCTCCGGGCCGAAGCAATTCACCCCTCCACTTT
TRBD1	many	TRBV5-4	TRBJ1-1	CASSGGTGTSTEAFF	TGTGCCAGCAGCGGCGGGACAGGGACATCCACTGAAGCTTTCTTT
TRBD1	NA	TRBV24-1	TRBJ2-3	CATSDTRQGAETQYF	TGTGCCACCAGTGACACTCGACAGGGGGCAGAGACGCAGTATTTT
NA	NA	TRBV19	TRBJ2-7	CASADSYEQYF	TGTGCCAGTGCCGATTCCTACGAGCAGTACTTC
TRBD2	NA	TRBV15	TRBJ2-7	CATSRDLTSGGSYEQYF	TGTGCCACCAGCAGAGACCTGACTAGCGGGGGCTCCTACGAGCAGTACTTC
TRBD1	NA	TRBV7-9	TRBJ2-7	CASSQFPVGTGLYEQYF	TGCGCCAGCAGCCAGTTTCCGGTCGGGACAGGGCTATACGAGCAGTACTTC
NA	many	TRBV7-9	TRBJ2-1	CASKGYNEQFF	TGTGCCAGCAAAGGCTACAATGAGCAGTTCTTC
NA	many	TRBV7-9	TRBJ2-3	CASSPKGLRSTDTQYF	TGTGCCAGCAGCCCGAAGGGTCTGAGGAGCACAGATACGCAGTATTTT
TRBD1	NA	TRBV30	TRBJ2-1	CAWWGGQGYNEQFF	TGTGCCTGGTGGGGTGGACAGGGGTACAATGAGCAGTTCTTC
NA	NA	TRBV20-1	TRBJ2-3	CSARDRWVSDTQYF	TGCAGTGCTAGAGATCGTTGGGTTTCAGATACGCAGTATTTT
TRBD2	NA	TRBV7-3	TRBJ2-3	CASGASGGSTDTQYF	TGTGCCAGCGGCGCTAGCGGGGGAAGCACAGATACGCAGTATTTT
NA	few	TRBV20-1	TRBJ2-3	CSARGGSDTQYF	TGCAGTGCTAGAGGGGGTTCAGATACGCAGTATTTT
TRBD2	many	TRBV11-2	TRBJ2-2	CASSISGVYTGELFF	TGTGCCAGCAGCATTAGCGGGGTATACACCGGGGAGCTGTTTTTT
NA	NA	TRBV5-1	TRBJ2-2	CASSLDTNTGELFF	TGCGCCAGCAGCCTCGACACCAACACCGGGGAGCTGTTTTTT
TRBD1	few	TRBV9	TRBJ2-1	CASSTGGQAWDNEQFF	TGTGCCAGCAGCACCGGGGGACAGGCCTGGGACAATGAGCAGTTCTTC
NA	NA	TRBV7-9	TRBJ2-3	CASSQGEGGTDTRYF	TGTGCTAGCAGCCAGGGGGAGGGCGGCACAGATACGCGGTATTTT
TRBD1	NA	TRBV20-1	TRBJ1-1	CSASGPTGAEAFF	TGCAGTGCAAGCGGACCGACAGGGGCTGAAGCTTTCTTT
NA	NA	TRBV28	TRBJ2-3	CASSTPEGDIASTDTQYF	TGTGCCAGCAGCACACCTGAGGGGGACATCGCTAGCACAGATACGCAGTATTTT
NA	many	TRBV4-1	TRBJ2-5	CASSQDPGLRRETQYF	TGCGCCAGCAGCCAAGATCCAGGACTCCGTCGGGAGACCCAGTACTTC
NA	few	TRBV28	TRBJ2-3	CASSFRDSTDTQYF	TGTGCCAGCAGTTTTCGGGACTCCACAGATACGCAGTATTTT
TRBD1	many	TRBV29-1	TRBJ1-2	CSVEIGGDGYTF	TGCAGCGTTGAAATAGGGGGCGACGGCTACACCTTC
TRBD2	NA	TRBV19	TRBJ2-5	CASSTLAGGLQETQYF	TGTGCCAGTAGTACCTTAGCGGGGGGCCTCCAAGAGACCCAGTACTTC
TRBD1	NA	TRBV10-3	TRBJ2-7	CAAGTGLYEQYF	TGTGCCGCCGGGACAGGGCTCTACGAGCAGTACTTC
TRBD1	NA	TRBV7-8	TRBJ2-1	CASSAETDRGGSYNEQFF	TGTGCCAGCAGCGCCGAAACGGACAGGGGGGGCTCCTACAATGAGCAGTTCTTC
NA	NA	TRBV29-1	TRBJ1-1	CSVRTQVPYTEAFF	TGCAGCGTTCGCACCCAGGTCCCGTACACTGAAGCTTTCTTT
NA	few	TRBV6-4	TRBJ1-2	CASSPLTGSGYTF	TGTGCCAGCAGCCCCCTAACAGGGTCTGGCTACACCTTC
NA	NA	TRBV20-1	TRBJ2-5	CSADSTAQETQYF	TGCAGTGCGGACTCGACAGCGCAAGAGACCCAGTACTTC
NA	NA	TRBV27	TRBJ1-1	CASSNRGMNTEAFF	TGTGCCAGCAGTAACCGGGGGATGAACACTGAAGCTTTCTTT
TRBD2	few	TRBV2	TRBJ2-7	CASSESGGSSYEQYF	TGTGCCAGCAGTGAGAGCGGGGGGAGCTCCTACGAGCAGTACTTC
TRBD1	NA	TRBV15	TRBJ2-3	CATSRGTGWADTQYF	TGTGCCACCAGCAGAGGGACAGGGTGGGCAGATACGCAGTATTTT
NA	many	TRBV7-9	TRBJ1-2	CASSLKGVAAINGYTF	TGTGCCAGCAGCCTAAAGGGGGTAGCGGCGATAAATGGCTACACCTTC
NA	NA	TRBV19	TRBJ2-2	CASSIRLPGELFF	TGTGCCAGTAGTATTCGGCTCCCCGGGGAGCTGTTTTTT
NA	many	TRBV5-5	TRBJ1-2	CASSLESRPDGYTF	TGTGCCAGCAGCTTGGAATCCCGCCCGGACGGCTACACCTTC
NA	NA	TRBV25-1	TRBJ1-1	CASSELSRQPAGGGRAFF	TGTGCCAGCAGTGAACTATCACGGCAGCCGGCCGGGGGGGGTAGAGCTTTCTTT
NA	once	TRBV20-1	TRBJ1-2	CSAMSLGANYGYTF	TGCAGTGCTATGAGCTTGGGGGCTAACTATGGCTACACCTTC
NA	many	TRBV7-9	TRBJ1-4	CASSFPEKLNEKLFF	TGTGCCAGCAGCTTCCCGGAAAAGCTTAATGAAAAACTGTTTTTT
NA	NA	TRBV7-8	TRBJ2-7	CASSDSGEQYF	TGTGCCAGCAGTGACTCGGGCGAGCAGTACTTC
NA	many	TRBV12-3/TRBV12-4	TRBJ2-5	CASSLSETQYF	TGTGCCAGCAGTTTGTCAGAGACCCAGTACTTC
NA	NA	TRBV6-5	TRBJ1-6	CASSYNRASPLHF	TGTGCCAGCAGTTATAACAGGGCATCACCCCTCCACTTT
TRBD2	few	TRBV4-3	TRBJ2-4	CASSQVLAGEGNIQYF	TGCGCCAGCAGCCAAGTTTTAGCGGGGGAAGGAAACATTCAGTACTTC
NA	NA	TRBV20-1	TRBJ2-3	CSARSGARGDTQYF	TGCAGTGCTAGATCGGGGGCCCGCGGTGATACGCAGTATTTT
NA	many	TRBV29-1	TRBJ2-1	CSVVRGLQSPDLGYNEQFF	TGCAGCGTTGTCCGAGGGTTACAAAGTCCGGATTTAGGATACAATGAGCAGTTCTTC
NA	NA	TRBV4-1	TRBJ1-3	CASSQVLGPDPGNTIYF	TGCGCCAGCAGCCAAGTTTTAGGGCCTGACCCTGGAAACACCATATATTTT
TRBD1	many	TRBV13	TRBJ2-7	CASSLTGGFFYEQYF	TGTGCCAGCAGCTTAACAGGGGGCTTCTTCTACGAGCAGTACTTC
NA	NA	TRBV30	TRBJ2-7	CAWSVPRDGPYEQYF	TGTGCCTGGAGTGTACCCCGGGACGGTCCCTACGAGCAGTACTTC
NA	many	TRBV6-6	TRBJ1-5	CASSYKGAGNQPQHF	TGTGCCAGCAGTTACAAAGGGGCAGGGAATCAGCCCCAGCATTTT
NA	NA	TRBV7-9	TRBJ1-6	CASSHREGNSPLHF	TGCGCCAGCAGCCATAGGGAGGGCAATTCACCCCTCCACTTT